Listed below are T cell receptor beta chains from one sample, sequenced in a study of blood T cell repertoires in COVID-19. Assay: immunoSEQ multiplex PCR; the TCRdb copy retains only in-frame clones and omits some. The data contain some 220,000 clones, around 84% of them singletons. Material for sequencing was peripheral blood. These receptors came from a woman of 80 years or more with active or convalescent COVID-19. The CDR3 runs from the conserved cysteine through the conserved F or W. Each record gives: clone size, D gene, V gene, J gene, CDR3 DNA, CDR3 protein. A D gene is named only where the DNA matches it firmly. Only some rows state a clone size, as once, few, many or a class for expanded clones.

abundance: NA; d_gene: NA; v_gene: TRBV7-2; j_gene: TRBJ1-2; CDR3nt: TGTGCCAGCAGATACCGTGAGGGATACTATGGCTACACCTTC; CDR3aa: CASRYREGYYGYTF
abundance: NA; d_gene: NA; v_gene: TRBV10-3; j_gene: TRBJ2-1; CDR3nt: TGTGCCATCAGTGAGTCCCGGCAGGGGTCCTACAATGAGCAGTTCTTC; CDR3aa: CAISESRQGSYNEQFF
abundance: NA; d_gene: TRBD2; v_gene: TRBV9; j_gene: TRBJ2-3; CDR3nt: TGTGCCAGCAGCGCCATAGCGGGGAGGAGCACAGATACGCAGTATTTT; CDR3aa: CASSAIAGRSTDTQYF
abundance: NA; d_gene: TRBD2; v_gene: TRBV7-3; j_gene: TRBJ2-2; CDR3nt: TGTGCCAGCAGCTTAATCGCCCGACTAGCGGAGAACACCGGGGAGCTGTTTTTT; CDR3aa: CASSLIARLAENTGELFF
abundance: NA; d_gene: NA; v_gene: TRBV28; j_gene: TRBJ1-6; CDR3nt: TGTGCCAGCAGCGGGGGATCCTATAATTCACCCCTCCACTTT; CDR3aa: CASSGGSYNSPLHF
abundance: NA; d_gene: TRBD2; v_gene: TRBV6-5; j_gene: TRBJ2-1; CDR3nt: TGTGCCAGCAGTTACTACGGCGGGGGTTCCTACAATGAGCAGTTCTTC; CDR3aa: CASSYYGGGSYNEQFF
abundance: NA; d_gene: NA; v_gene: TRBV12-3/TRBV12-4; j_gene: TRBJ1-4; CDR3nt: TGTGCCAGCAGCGCGAACGAAAAAAAACTGTTTTTT; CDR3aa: CASSANEKKLFF
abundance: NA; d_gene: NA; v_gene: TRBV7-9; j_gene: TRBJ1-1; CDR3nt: TGTGCCAGCAGCTACCAGGTAAACACTGAAGCTTTCTTT; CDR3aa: CASSYQVNTEAFF
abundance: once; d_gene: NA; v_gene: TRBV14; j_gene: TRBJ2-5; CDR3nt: TGTGCCAGCAGCCACCCGGCGAGCGGAAAAGAGACCCAGTACTTC; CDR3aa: CASSHPASGKETQYF
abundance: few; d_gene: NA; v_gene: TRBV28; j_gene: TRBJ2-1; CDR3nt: TGTGCCAGCAGTTTCGCAGGGGCGAATGAGCAGTTCTTC; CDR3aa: CASSFAGANEQFF
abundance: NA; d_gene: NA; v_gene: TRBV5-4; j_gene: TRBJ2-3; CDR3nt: TGTGCCACCAAGGACACCTCCACAGATACGCAGTATTTT; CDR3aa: CATKDTSTDTQYF
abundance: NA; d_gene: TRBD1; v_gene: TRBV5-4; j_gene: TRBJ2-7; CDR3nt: TGTGCCAGCAGCCCTATCCTGACAGGGGTGGACGAGCAGTACTTC; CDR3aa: CASSPILTGVDEQYF
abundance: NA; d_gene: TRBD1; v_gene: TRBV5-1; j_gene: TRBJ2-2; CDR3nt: TGCGCCACCCAGACAGGGGACAACACCGGGGAGCTGTTTTTT; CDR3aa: CATQTGDNTGELFF
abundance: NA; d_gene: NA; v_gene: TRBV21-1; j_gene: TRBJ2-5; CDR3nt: TGTGCCAGCAGCCGGGGACAGGGCCAGCACTTC; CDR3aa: CASSRGQGQHF